This TCR beta chain is drawn from a study of CD8+CD57+ T cells in acquired aplastic anemia. It was genomic DNA that served as the template for profiling TCR beta VDJ and CDR3. MiXCR, applied by TCRdb to the reads, yields one record per CDR3 protein. The sample holds about 42,000 distinct CDR3 sequences, 65% to 70% seen once. Comments on this clonotype: An end of the junction does not agree with germline; a read error may underlie this.

This CDR3 spans 15 amino acids. The source is a human donor in good health, serving as a control. J is TRBJ2-1 and V is TRBV12-3 or TRBV12-4; 9 bases agree with TRBD1. Material for sequencing was sorted CD4+, CD8+, or CD8+CD57+ T cells (not recorded which) from PBMCs. CDR3 sequence: CASSFGQGMYNERFF. CDR3 coding DNA: TGTGCCAGCAGTTTTGGACAGGGGATGTATAATGAGCGGTTCTTC.